The next 32 T cell receptor beta chains were all read from a single sample in a study of response to subunit inactivated influenza vaccine. Each CDR3 protein is one row after TCRdb ran MiXCR on the RT-PCR reads. The sample has approximately 530,000 distinct CDR3 sequences, 10% to 15% seen once. Sample: PBMCs from blood, taken 35 to 45 days after vaccination. The receptors derive from a man in his forties or fifties who received an inactivated influenza vaccine.

This chain uses TRBV6-1 with TRBJ2-5, with 7 bases that match TRBD2. This CDR3 has 14 amino acids. Germline V CDR1 and CDR2: MNHNS, SASEGT. V shed 7 bases, J shed 5 bases, and the junction held 10 bases outside the gene matches. The CDR3 coding sequence is TGTGCCAGCAAACAAGGTGGGGGGGTTGAGACCCAGTACTTC. The encoded protein is CASKQGGGVETQYF.

J is TRBJ2-1 and V is TRBV11-2, with D unresolved. Germline lookup yields CDR1 SGHAT and CDR2 FQNNGV. The V gene lost 6 bases and the J gene lost 1 base, with 16 bases spanning the gap. The CDR3 length is 16 residues. The CDR3 spells CASSARVYGSYNEQFF. CDR3 nucleotides: TGTGCCAGCAGTGCTAGGGTCTACGGGTCCTACAATGAGCAGTTCTTC.

In regard to this clonotype: Compared with germline, one end of the junction differs, possibly owing to a read error. The chain joins TRBV11-2 to TRBJ2-1, with D possibly being TRBD2 (6 bases). The CDR3 has 15 residues. Looked up from germline, CDR1 is SGHAT and CDR2 is FQNNGV. CDR3 sequence (DNA): TGTACCAGCAGCTTCGGGACTCCTTCCTACAATGAGCAGTTCTTC. Encoded protein: CTSSFGTPSYNEQFF.

This clonotype was seen only a few times. The chain has TRBV28 and TRBJ2-5; D possibly corresponds to TRBD1 (5 bases). There are 14 residues in the CDR3. Germline loops: CDR1 MDHEN, CDR2 SYDVKM. The V gene lost 2 bases and the J gene lost 5 bases, with 12 bases spanning the gap. CDR3 in DNA: TGTGCCAGCAGTTTAGCGGCAGGGTGGGAGACCCAGTACTTC. Protein sequence: CASSLAAGWETQYF.

The rearrangement joins TRBV19 to TRBJ1-1; TRBD1 agrees at 10 bases. The V segment lost 3 bases and the J segment 3 bases; nucleotides outside the gene matches: 4. CDR1 is LNHDA and CDR2 is SQIVND in the germline V gene (reference sequence). The CDR3 totals 15 residues. The chain's CDR3 is CASSISDRGHTEAFF. The CDR3 bases are TGTGCCAGTAGTATCAGCGACAGGGGGCACACTGAAGCTTTCTTT.

CDR3 loop: CASSLWRDSPLHF. CDR3 coding DNA: TGTGCCAGCAGCTTATGGCGGGACTCACCCCTCCACTTT. V and J are TRBV7-8 and TRBJ1-6, with a tentative D call TRBD1 (5 bases). V lost 2 bases and J lost 10, with 9 bases in between. The length of the CDR3 is 13 residues. Germline V lookup: CDR1 SGHVS, CDR2 FQNEAQ. Combining the CDR3 with reference TRBV7-8 and TRBJ1-6 gives the whole variable domain GAGVSQSPRYKVAKRGQDVALRCDPISGHVSLFWYQQALGQGPEFLTYFQNEAQLDKSGLPSDRFFAERPEGSVSTLKIQRTQQEDSAVYLCASSLWRDSPLHFGNGTRLTVT.

The chain recombines TRBV12-3 or TRBV12-4 with TRBJ2-5; 9 nucleotides line up with TRBD2. CDR3 length: 15 residues. Germline trimming cut 3 bases from V and 0 bases from J; bases unmatched to any gene: 2. The CDR3 protein is CASSFRTSDQETQYF. CDR3 coding DNA: TGTGCCAGCAGTTTCAGGACTAGCGACCAAGAGACCCAGTACTTC.

The J gene is TRBJ2-3, the V gene TRBV10-2; D may match TRBD1 or TRBD2 (5 bases each). Between the trimmed V and J ends, which lost 6 bases and 0 bases, there was a span of 16 bases. Looked up from germline, CDR1 is WSHSY and CDR2 is SAAADI. The CDR3 is 16 residues long. CDR3 in DNA: TGCGCCAGCAGGACGGGACGGTCTACTAGCACAGATACGCAGTATTTT. It codes for CASRTGRSTSTDTQYF.

Note on this clonotype: At one end, the junction sequence differs from germline, possibly due to a read error. J is TRBJ2-5 and V is TRBV29-1; D unclear. The germline gives CDR1 SQVTM, CDR2 ANQGSEA. This CDR3 spans 13 amino acids. The CDR3 coding sequence is TGCAGCGTTGGAGGAAGGGCTCGAGAGACCCAGCACTTC. Its translation is CSVGGRARETQHF.

This clonotype has a handful of counts. The rearrangement joins TRBV6-5 to TRBJ1-5, with 7 bases matching TRBD1. J was trimmed by 0 bases and V by 4 bases; bases with no gene match: 3. Looked up from germline, CDR1 is MNHEY and CDR2 is SVGAGI. This CDR3 is 15 amino acids long. The CDR3 sequence is CASSSGQYSNQPQHF. The CDR3 nucleotides are TGTGCCAGCAGTTCGGGACAGTATAGCAATCAGCCCCAGCATTTT.

In this sample, this clonotype turned up a few times. The chain combines TRBV20-1 with TRBJ2-1; D not resolved. Germline-derived CDR1 and CDR2 are DFQATT and SNEGSKA (reference sequence). The CDR3 extends over 15 amino acids. Trimming shortened V by 6 bases and J by 5 bases, and 20 bases separated the two germline ends. In DNA form, the CDR3 reads TGCAGTGCCGGGCTAGTTGAACGCCGCAACAATGAGCAGTTCTTC. It encodes CSAGLVERRNNEQFF.

This clonotype was found a few times. The chain links TRBV10-3 to TRBJ1-2; 8 bases match TRBD1. The CDR3 is 16 residues long. Germline V CDR1 and CDR2: ENHRY, SYGVKD. V lost 5 bases and J lost 2; bases outside the gene matches: 10. The CDR3: CAISTGTGSVNYGYTF. Written as DNA, the CDR3 is TGTGCCATCAGTACCGGGACAGGCTCAGTCAACTATGGCTACACCTTC.

The V gene is TRBV5-1, the J gene TRBJ2-3, with 14 bases lining up with TRBD2. The CDR3 contains 17 residues. Germline V gene data show CDR1 as SGHRS and CDR2 as YFSETQ. The trim removed 3 bases at V and 2 bases at J, leaving 5 bases unmatched. The CDR3 loop reads CASSSRTSGGFTDTQYF. CDR3 sequence (DNA): TGCGCCAGCAGCTCCAGGACTAGCGGGGGGTTCACAGATACGCAGTATTTT.

This clonotype was observed at least ten times. The chain couples TRBV15 to TRBJ2-1; D is ambiguous. The CDR3 is made up of 12 amino acids. The V end was cut by 2 bases, the J end by 4 bases, with 3 bases between. The germline V gene has CDR1 LNHNV and CDR2 YYDKDF (reference sequence). CDR3 amino acids: CATSRQYNEQFF. The CDR3 DNA is TGTGCCACCAGCAGACAGTACAATGAGCAGTTCTTC.

V usage is TRBV7-2 and J usage is TRBJ2-2, with D perhaps assigned TRBD1 or TRBD2 (5 bases each). Germline-derived CDR1 and CDR2 are SGHTA and FQGNSA. There are 15 residues in the CDR3. V shed 6 bases and J shed 7 bases, with 18 bases lying between them. In DNA form, the CDR3 reads TGTGCCAGCAGTCTAGGTCGGGGACGCAACGGGGAGCTGTTTTTT. Encoded protein: CASSLGRGRNGELFF. Supplemented by reference TRBV7-2 and TRBJ2-2, the full variable domain reads GAGVSQSPSNKVTEKGKDVELRCDPISGHTALYWYRQSLGQGLEFLIYFQGNSAPDKSGLPSDRFSAERTGGSVSTLTIQRTQQEDSAVYLCASSLGRGRNGELFFGEGSRLTVL.

V gene TRBV5-5 combines with J gene TRBJ1-1, with D uncertain. V lost 2 bases to trimming and J lost 4 bases, with 12 bases between them. The CDR3 runs to 14 residues. CDR1 and CDR2 (germline): SGHKS, YYEKEE (reference sequence). The CDR3 sequence: CASSLLRVGTEAFF. DNA for the CDR3: TGTGCCAGCAGCTTACTACGGGTGGGCACTGAAGCTTTCTTT. The full variable domain, completed using reference TRBV5-5 and TRBJ1-1, is DAGVTQSPTHLIKTRGQQVTLRCSPISGHKSVSWYQQVLGQGPQFIFQYYEKEERGRGNFPDRFSARQFPNYSSELNVNALLLGDSALYLCASSLLRVGTEAFFGQGTRLTVV.

The chain combines TRBV20-1 with TRBJ2-4, with 7 positions matching TRBD2. Germline V gene data show CDR1 as DFQATT and CDR2 as SNEGSKA (reference sequence). J was trimmed by 3 bases and V by 0 bases; bases with no gene match: 11. This CDR3 is built from 17 residues. The CDR3 spells CSARDLGREYIKNIQYF. CDR3 DNA sequence: TGCAGTGCTAGAGATCTAGGGCGGGAGTACATCAAAAACATTCAGTACTTC.

This clonotype occurred a few times. CDR3 coding DNA: TGTGCCAGCAGCCTCGCGGGGCCGGTGAGCACAGATACGCAGTATTTT. Its translation: CASSLAGPVSTDTQYF. This chain connects TRBV11-2 to TRBJ2-3; maybe TRBD2 (6 bases). Germline CDR1 reads SGHAT; CDR2 reads FQNNGV. Trimming removed 5 bases at V and 0 bases at J, with 15 bases between. The CDR3 length is 16 residues.

This clonotype came up a few times. The CDR3 coding sequence is TGCAGTGCTACAACAGTCACTAGCGGGGTCCAAGAGACCCAGTACTTC. The encoded protein is CSATTVTSGVQETQYF. V and J are TRBV20-1 and TRBJ2-5; 10 bases line up with TRBD2. V dropped 4 bases and J dropped 1; count of bases not matched to a gene: 9. This CDR3 contains 16 residues. Per the germline V gene, CDR1 is DFQATT and CDR2 is SNEGSKA (reference sequence).

The V call is TRBV4-3, the J call TRBJ2-7, with a tentative D call TRBD1 (5 bases). Germline lookup yields CDR1 LGHNA and CDR2 YSLEER. V dropped 0 bases and J dropped 9 bases, with 12 bases sitting between them. The CDR3 totals 13 residues. Written as DNA, the CDR3 is TGCGCCAGCAGCCAAGATGTTGCAAGGGGGCAGTACTTC. Protein: CASSQDVARGQYF.

The sample holds a few counts of this clonotype. V gene TRBV4-1 combines with J gene TRBJ2-3; D may correspond to TRBD1 or TRBD2 (6 bases each). Per germline, CDR1 MGHRA and CDR2 YSYEKL. Trimming took 0 bases from V and 0 from J, leaving 13 bases between them. This CDR3 has 17 amino acids. This CDR3 is CASSQDHPGASTDTQYF. The CDR3 bases are TGCGCCAGCAGCCAAGACCACCCGGGGGCGAGCACAGATACGCAGTATTTT.

The sample holds a few counts of this clonotype. This rearrangement joins TRBV28 to TRBJ1-3; D is perhaps TRBD1 (5 bases). Germline V CDR1 and CDR2: MDHEN, SYDVKM. The CDR3 has 18 residues. Between the trimmed V and J ends, which lost 4 bases and 0 bases, there was a span of 19 bases. In DNA, the CDR3 is TGTGCCAGCAGTTCCTTCCTCCTGACAGCGAGCTCTGGAAACACCATATATTTT. The encoded protein is CASSSFLLTASSGNTIYF.

This clonotype was seen a handful of times. The chain combines TRBV11-1 with TRBJ2-7; TRBD1 matches at 9 bases. This CDR3 is built from 18 residues. Germline assignment: CDR1 SGHAT and CDR2 FQDESV (reference sequence). After removal of 5 bases from V and 2 bases from J, the junction contained 16 bases not matched to a gene. The CDR3 sequence: CASSAVGQGAFIPYEQYF. CDR3 DNA sequence: TGTGCCAGCAGCGCGGTGGGACAGGGAGCTTTCATTCCCTACGAGCAGTACTTC.

This clonotype showed up many times. The J gene is TRBJ2-3, the V gene TRBV14; D perhaps matches TRBD1 (5 bases). Germline assignment: CDR1 SGHDN and CDR2 FVKESK. The CDR3 consists of 15 residues. Deletions cut 1 base from V and 3 bases from J, with 11 bases between. For the CDR3, the DNA is TGTGCCAGCAGCCAAGGTGGGGCATGGACAGATACGCAGTATTTT. Translated: CASSQGGAWTDTQYF.

This chain uses TRBV28 with TRBJ2-7; D is unresolved. This CDR3 is built from 18 residues. Germline assignment: CDR1 MDHEN and CDR2 SYDVKM. V lost 1 base and J lost 4, with 23 bases in between. CDR3 DNA: TGTGCCAGCAGTTTATTATCCCCAACCCGGGTACAAGGGTACGAGCAGTACTTC. It codes for CASSLLSPTRVQGYEQYF. The full variable domain, in which reference TRBV28 and TRBJ2-7 provide the parts outside the CDR3, is DVKVTQSSRYLVKRTGEKVFLECVQDMDHENMFWYRQDPGLGLRLIYFSYDVKMKEKGDIPEGYSVSREKKERFSLILESASTNQTSMYLCASSLLSPTRVQGYEQYFGPGTRLTVT.

This clonotype was counted a few times. The J gene is TRBJ2-3, the V gene TRBV5-5, with 12 bases fitting TRBD2. Germline V gene data show CDR1 as SGHKS and CDR2 as YYEKEE (reference sequence). The CDR3 runs 18 residues. With V trimmed by 4 bases and J by 2 bases, 11 bases remained unmatched. The CDR3 bases are TGTGCCAGCAGCGCCGGGACTAGCGGGCCCGGGGCCACAGATACGCAGTATTTT. Protein: CASSAGTSGPGATDTQYF.

A few counts support this clonotype. The chain employs TRBV20-1 and TRBJ1-5, with no clear D. The CDR3 sequence is 13 residues long. V was cut by 7 bases and J by 0 bases, with 10 bases left in between. Looked up from germline, CDR1 is DFQATT and CDR2 is SNEGSKA (reference sequence). This chain's CDR3 is CSVVETSNQPQHF. CDR3 sequence (DNA): TGCAGTGTAGTGGAGACTAGCAATCAGCCCCAGCATTTT.

There are many counts of this clonotype. The J gene is TRBJ2-1, the V gene TRBV29-1; D possibly matches TRBD1 or TRBD2 (5 bases each). From germline, CDR1 is SQVTM and CDR2 ANQGSEA. The CDR3 is made up of 15 amino acids. Between the trimmed V and J ends, which lost 8 bases and 2 bases, there was a span of 19 bases. CDR3 loop: CSTLGVRGAYNEQFF. The DNA for the CDR3 is TGCAGCACCCTGGGGGTCCGGGGAGCCTACAATGAGCAGTTCTTC.

In its sample, this clonotype was seen a few times. CDR3 residues: CASRRGPYSNQPQHF. For the CDR3, the DNA is TGTGCCAGCAGGCGGGGGCCTTATAGCAATCAGCCCCAGCATTTT. This rearrangement joins TRBV6-1 to TRBJ1-5; D may be TRBD1 (6 bases). The V and J ends lost 6 bases and 0 bases respectively, with 12 bases between them. The CDR3 spans 15 residues. Germline CDR1 and CDR2: MNHNS and SASEGT.

This clonotype appeared a few times. This chain uses TRBV11-2 with TRBJ2-1, with 16 nucleotides matching TRBD2. Germline V gene lookup returns CDR1 SGHAT and CDR2 FQNNGV. The CDR3 covers 16 residues. V lost 1 base, J lost 9 bases, and 3 bases stayed unmatched. CDR3 region: CASSLAGLAGGLEQFF. CDR3 bases: TGTGCCAGCAGCTTAGCGGGACTAGCGGGAGGGCTTGAGCAGTTCTTC.

The V gene is TRBV7-9, the J gene TRBJ2-2; TRBD2 is a possible D gene (6 bases). The CDR3 length is 17 residues. Germline lookup yields CDR1 SEHNR and CDR2 FQNEAQ (reference sequence). V lost 3 bases, J lost 6 bases, and 20 bases lay in between. For the CDR3, the DNA is TGTGCCAGCAGCTTCTCGGCGGGACCCCCGGGCGCCGGGGAGCTGTTTTTT. Its translation is CASSFSAGPPGAGELFF.

A few counts support this clonotype. The chain couples TRBV25-1 to TRBJ2-5, with D possibly TRBD2 on 5 matching bases. The CDR3 covers 15 residues. V was cut by 6 bases and J by 5 bases, with 19 bases left in between. Germline V gene sequence: CDR1 MGHDK, CDR2 SYGVNS. CDR3: CASRASRPWEETQYF. The DNA for the CDR3 is TGTGCCAGCAGAGCTTCCCGCCCCTGGGAGGAGACCCAGTACTTC. The full variable domain, in which reference TRBV25-1 and TRBJ2-5 provide the parts outside the CDR3, is EADIYQTPRYLVIGTGKKITLECSQTMGHDKMYWYQQDPGMELHLIHYSYGVNSTEKGDLSSESTVSRIRTEHFPLTLESARPSHTSQYLCASRASRPWEETQYFGPGTRLLVL.